One and the same sample provided the 22 T cell receptor beta chains below, sequenced in a study of blood T cell repertoires in COVID-19. Profiled with immunoSEQ multiplex PCR; TCRdb holds only in-frame clones, not every one. Of tens of thousands of clones listed, around 82% are singletons. The sample was peripheral blood. These receptors were taken from a human donor in a cohort sampled during active COVID-19.

This clone was seen only once. The chain uses TRBV30 and TRBJ2-3; D may be TRBD1 (6 bases). The CDR3 covers 13 residues. Trimming removed 0 bases from V and 4 bases from J, with 8 bases in between. Germline V gene data show CDR1 as GTSNPN and CDR2 as SVGIG (reference sequence). For the CDR3, the DNA is TGTGCCTGGAGTGTACAGGGAGCAGATACGCAGTATTTT. It codes for CAWSVQGADTQYF.

This chain links TRBV6-2 or TRBV6-3 with TRBJ2-7; D might be TRBD2 (6 bases). This CDR3 comprises 15 residues. The V gene lost 1 base and the J gene lost 2 bases, with 12 bases spanning the gap. The V gene's germline CDR1 is MNHEY and CDR2 SVGEGT. CDR3 region: CASSYWDSATYEQYF. The CDR3 region has the DNA TGTGCCAGCAGTTACTGGGACTCCGCCACCTACGAGCAGTACTTC.

The gene calls are TRBV4-3 and TRBJ2-1; 9 bases align to TRBD2. Unmatched junction bases numbered 7, after V lost 1 base and J lost 9 bases. The CDR3 is made up of 15 amino acids. Germline CDR1 is LGHNA and CDR2 is YSLEER. Here the CDR3 reads CASSQGTSVPLEQFF. The CDR3 nucleotides read TGCGCCAGCAGCCAAGGGACTAGCGTACCCCTTGAGCAGTTCTTC.

V and J are TRBV4-2 and TRBJ2-1; tentative D call: TRBD2 (7 bases). Looked up from germline, CDR1 is LGHNA and CDR2 is YNFKEQ. The CDR3 runs to 17 residues. Trimming took 0 bases from V and 7 from J, leaving 19 bases between them. In DNA, the CDR3 is TGTGCCAGCAGCCAAGATCGAAGGAGGGGGGGCTCGAATGAGCAGTTCTTC. Translating it yields CASSQDRRRGGSNEQFF.

The rearrangement links TRBV7-9 to TRBJ1-4, with TRBD1 matching over 7 bases. J lost 8 bases, V lost 5 bases, and 8 bases had no gene match. CDR3 length: 14 amino acids. The germline gives CDR1 SEHNR, CDR2 FQNEAQ (reference sequence). DNA for the CDR3: TGTGCCAGCAGCCGGAGGACAGGCGGGGAAAAACTGTTTTTT. This translates into CASSRRTGGEKLFF. Looking up the rest from reference TRBV7-9 and TRBJ1-4 gives the full variable domain: DTGVSQNPRHKITKRGQNVTFRCDPISEHNRLYWYRQTLGQGPEFLTYFQNEAQLEKSRLLSDRFSAERPKGSFSTLEIQRTEQGDSAMYLCASSRRTGGEKLFFGSGTQLSVL.

The chain employs TRBV9 and TRBJ2-3; tentatively, D is TRBD1 (6 bases). Per the germline V gene, CDR1 is SGDLS and CDR2 is YYNGEE. V was clipped by 0 bases and J by 3 bases, with 8 bases between them. The CDR3 spans 14 residues. CDR3 protein: CASSVVGGTDTQYF. The DNA of the CDR3 is TGTGCCAGCAGCGTAGTAGGGGGAACAGATACGCAGTATTTT.

This chain joins TRBV28 and TRBJ2-3; TRBD2 might be the D (5 bases). The V end lost 5 bases, the J end lost 0 bases, and 21 bases lay between the germline ends. The CDR3 runs 18 residues. Germline V lookup: CDR1 MDHEN, CDR2 SYDVKM. DNA of the CDR3: TGTGCCAGCAGTGACCCGGCGGGCAGCACCTCTAGCACAGATACGCAGTATTTT. Protein: CASSDPAGSTSSTDTQYF.

The V gene is TRBV10-3, the J gene TRBJ1-1; D perhaps matches TRBD1 (5 bases). The V end was cut by 0 bases, the J end by 2 bases, with 19 bases between. The CDR3 extends over 18 amino acids. Germline CDR1 and CDR2: ENHRY and SYGVKD. This CDR3 is CAISESVGRVGSNTEAFF. Here the CDR3 DNA reads TGTGCCATCAGTGAGTCCGTGGGGCGCGTGGGTAGTAACACTGAAGCTTTCTTT.

Comments on this clone: In the same sample, other DNA sequences code for this CDR3. The chain combines TRBV5-1 with TRBJ2-3; 7 bases line up with TRBD2. The CDR3 loop spans 15 amino acids. The germline gives CDR1 SGHRS, CDR2 YFSETQ. V was clipped by 2 bases and J by 1 base; unmatched bases: 4. The CDR3 region has the DNA TGCGCCAGCAGCTTTTTGGCGGGGGGCACAGATACGCAGTATTTT. It encodes CASSFLAGGTDTQYF.

The chain uses TRBV9 and TRBJ2-7; a possible D gene is TRBD2 (6 bases). Germline V lookup: CDR1 SGDLS, CDR2 YYNGEE. V lost 5 bases, J lost 0 bases, and 15 bases lay in between. The CDR3 extends over 15 amino acids. CDR3 sequence reads: CASSYLAASSYEQYF. The CDR3 DNA reads TGTGCCAGCAGTTATTTAGCGGCTAGCTCCTACGAGCAGTACTTC.

V usage is TRBV6-2 or TRBV6-3 and J usage is TRBJ2-4; D call uncertain. The CDR3 runs 15 residues. V lost 6 bases to trimming and J lost 0 bases, with 12 bases between them. The germline CDR1 and CDR2 sequences are MNHEY and SVGEGT. The CDR3 spells CASSRWAQAKNIQYF. CDR3 DNA sequence: TGTGCCAGCAGCCGATGGGCCCAAGCCAAAAACATTCAGTACTTC.

This clone was found once. J is TRBJ2-1 and V is TRBV15, with TRBD2 identical over 10 bases. There are 18 residues in the CDR3. Trimming took 2 bases from V and 10 from J; bases not matched to a gene: 17. Germline V lookup: CDR1 LNHNV, CDR2 YYDKDF (reference sequence). This CDR3 reads CATSRRGGLSGRAGEQFF. The CDR3 DNA reads as TGTGCCACCAGCAGAAGAGGGGGGCTAAGCGGGAGGGCCGGGGAGCAGTTCTTC. Using reference TRBV15 and TRBJ2-1 for the parts outside the CDR3, the full variable domain is DAMVIQNPRYQVTQFGKPVTLSCSQTLNHNVMYWYQQKSSQAPKLLFHYYDKDFNNEADTPDNFQSRRPNTSFCFLDIRSPGLGDTAMYLCATSRRGGLSGRAGEQFFGPGTRLTVL.

The CDR3 nucleotides are TGTGCCATCAGTGAGCCCACGCGAGGAAACACCATATATTTT. Translating gives CAISEPTRGNTIYF. This sequence joins TRBV10-3 and TRBJ1-3; D ambiguous. There are 14 residues in the CDR3. V lost 2 bases and J 4 bases, leaving 9 bases between the germline ends. Per germline, CDR1 ENHRY and CDR2 SYGVKD.

This clone was found once. The J gene is TRBJ1-1, the V gene TRBV27; D uncertain. There are 12 residues in the CDR3. Trimming pared 2 bases from V and 6 bases from J, leaving 7 bases between. The germline gives CDR1 MNHEY, CDR2 SMNVEV (reference sequence). The CDR3 here is CASSLPGPEAFF. In nucleotides, the CDR3 is TGTGCCAGCAGTTTACCAGGCCCTGAAGCTTTCTTT.

The chain carries TRBV19 and TRBJ1-5, with 7 bases fitting TRBD1. The CDR3 is 14 amino acids. Unmatched junction bases numbered 6, after V lost 4 bases and J lost 6 bases. CDR1 and CDR2 from the germline V gene are LNHDA and SQIVND (reference sequence). The DNA of the CDR3 is TGTGCCAGTAGTAATGACAGGGTAGGTCAGCCCCAGCATTTT. It translates to CASSNDRVGQPQHF.

V gene TRBV2 combines with J gene TRBJ2-4; 10 nucleotides match TRBD1. Losses at the gene ends were 6 bases for V and 1 base for J; bases not matched to a gene: 3. CDR3 size: 15 residues. The germline V gene has CDR1 SNHLY and CDR2 FYNNEI. CDR3 residues: CASRGTGAAKNIQYF. The CDR3 DNA follows: TGTGCCAGCAGGGGGACAGGGGCGGCCAAAAACATTCAGTACTTC.

The chain couples TRBV27 to TRBJ2-4; 7 bases line up with TRBD1. The CDR3 consists of 14 residues. The V segment lost 5 bases and the J segment 4 bases; nucleotides outside the gene matches: 5. The germline V gene has CDR1 MNHEY and CDR2 SMNVEV (reference sequence). In DNA form, the CDR3 reads TGTGCCAGCAGTCCCCGGGGACAGAAAAACATTCAGTACTTC. This translates into CASSPRGQKNIQYF.

The chain couples TRBV7-8 to TRBJ1-5, with D unresolved. CDR1 is SGHVS and CDR2 is FQNEAQ in the germline V gene. The CDR3 contains 16 residues. The V and J ends lost 1 base and 1 base respectively, with 11 bases between them. CDR3 in DNA: TGTGCCAGCAGCTTAGGGGCCTGGGCGAGCAATCAGCCCCAGCATTTT. Translating gives CASSLGAWASNQPQHF.

This rearrangement joins TRBV7-2 to TRBJ2-5, with D maybe TRBD2 (6 bases). Germline V CDR1 and CDR2: SGHTA, FQGNSA. The CDR3 length is 15 residues. V lost 6 bases to trimming and J lost 5 bases, with 19 bases between them. The CDR3 sequence: CASRPRDRAGETQYF. Written as DNA, the CDR3 is TGTGCCAGCAGACCCCGGGACCGGGCGGGGGAGACCCAGTACTTC.

The chain links TRBV6-5 to TRBJ1-2; D unresolved. CDR3 length equals 13 residues. The V end lost 0 bases, the J end lost 4 bases, and 6 bases lay between the germline ends. Germline CDR1 MNHEY, CDR2 SVGAGI. The CDR3 region has the DNA TGTGCCAGCAGTTACTCGAGGCCCTATGGCTACACCTTC. Its protein is CASSYSRPYGYTF.

The chain uses TRBV11-2 and TRBJ2-7; TRBD2 aligns across 7 bases. V shed 4 bases, J shed 0 bases, and the junction held 6 bases outside the gene matches. The CDR3 consists of 15 residues. Germline V lookup: CDR1 SGHAT, CDR2 FQNNGV. CDR3 residues: CASSSLAASSYEQYF. CDR3 DNA: TGTGCCAGCAGCTCTCTAGCGGCCAGCTCCTACGAGCAGTACTTC.

The DNA of the CDR3 is TGTGCCAGCAGGAGGAGACCGAACACTGAAGCTTTCTTT. This translates into CASRRRPNTEAFF. J is TRBJ1-1 and V is TRBV5-8; D unresolved. CDR3 length: 13 residues. V was trimmed by 5 bases and J by 1 base, leaving 9 bases between them. Germline V gene lookup returns CDR1 SGHTS and CDR2 YDEGEE.